These 5 T cell receptor beta chains were all obtained from the same sample, sequenced in a study of cytomegalovirus exposure and HLA in healthy donors. Some clones are missing from TCRdb's copy, which holds only in-frame ones; the method was immunoSEQ multiplex PCR. Counted here are 150,000 to 200,000 clones, approximately 80% occurring once; the ten biggest clones make up around 2.4%. The sample comprised PBMCs. The receptors were sampled from a man aged 25 to 40 in good health and CMV-seropositive.

The CDR3 DNA is TGTGCCAGCTCATCGCCAACCGGGACAGGGGTCAATCAGCCCCAGCATTTT. Translation: CASSSPTGTGVNQPQHF. This chain connects TRBV18 to TRBJ1-5; TRBD1 agrees at 10 bases. Germline CDR1 is KGHSH and CDR2 is LQKENI. The CDR3 length is 17 residues. V was clipped by 5 bases and J by 3 bases; unmatched bases: 10. Based on the CDR3 plus reference TRBV18 and TRBJ1-5, the full variable domain is NAGVMQNPRHLVRRRGQEARLRCSPMKGHSHVYWYRQLPEEGLKFMVYLQKENIIDESGMPKERFSAEFPKEGPSILRIQQVVRGDSAAYFCASSSPTGTGVNQPQHFGDGTRLSIL.

CDR3 sequence reads: CATRTGPTGELFF. The CDR3 coding sequence is TGCGCCACCAGGACAGGTCCAACCGGGGAGCTGTTTTTT. The rearrangement links TRBV5-1 to TRBJ2-2; the match to TRBD1 covers 7 bases. The V and J ends lost 9 bases and 5 bases, in that order; junction bases with no gene match: 7. In germline, CDR1 is SGHRS, CDR2 YFSETQ. The CDR3 is made up of 13 amino acids. The variable domain in full, completed from reference TRBV5-1 and TRBJ2-2, reads KAGVTQTPRYLIKTRGQQVTLSCSPISGHRSVSWYQQTPGQGLQFLFEYFSETQRNKGNFPGRFSGRQFSNSRSEMNVSTLELGDSALYLCATRTGPTGELFFGEGSRLTVL.

The chain links TRBV11-2 to TRBJ2-5, with TRBD2 matching over 10 bases. J was trimmed by 2 bases and V by 4 bases; bases with no gene match: 7. CDR3 size: 16 residues. Germline values: CDR1 SGHAT, CDR2 FQNNGV. The CDR3 sequence: CASSYGLAGDQETQYF. The DNA of the CDR3 is TGTGCCAGCAGCTATGGCCTAGCGGGGGATCAAGAGACCCAGTACTTC.

The chain links TRBV29-1 to TRBJ2-1; TRBD2 matches 11 bases. CDR1 and CDR2 (germline): SQVTM, ANQGSEA. CDR3 length equals 14 residues. Unmatched junction bases numbered 6, after V lost 6 bases and J lost 5 bases. CDR3 sequence: CSVTSGGSNNEQFF. CDR3 in DNA: TGCAGCGTCACTAGCGGGGGATCCAACAATGAGCAGTTCTTC.

The chain couples TRBV27 to TRBJ1-1; D is undetermined. Germline loops: CDR1 MNHEY, CDR2 SMNVEV (reference sequence). The length of the CDR3 is 14 residues. V was clipped by 6 bases and J by 1 base, with 12 bases between them. For the CDR3, the DNA is TGTGCCAGCAGGGTTGGACTGGAGAACACTGAAGCTTTCTTT. Amino acid sequence: CASRVGLENTEAFF.